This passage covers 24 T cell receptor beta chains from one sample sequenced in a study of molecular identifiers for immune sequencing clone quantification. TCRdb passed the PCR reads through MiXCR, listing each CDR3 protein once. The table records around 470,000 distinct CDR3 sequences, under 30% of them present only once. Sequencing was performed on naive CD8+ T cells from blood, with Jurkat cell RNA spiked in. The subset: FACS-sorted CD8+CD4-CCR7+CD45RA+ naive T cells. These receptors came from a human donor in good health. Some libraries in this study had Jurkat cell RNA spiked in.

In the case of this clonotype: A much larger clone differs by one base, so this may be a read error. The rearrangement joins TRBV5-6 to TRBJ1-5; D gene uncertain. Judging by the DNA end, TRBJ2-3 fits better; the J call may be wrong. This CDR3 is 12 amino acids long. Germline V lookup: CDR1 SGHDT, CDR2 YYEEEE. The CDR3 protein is CASSVSDQPQYF. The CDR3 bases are TGTGCCAGCAGCGTGTCAGATCAGCCCCAGTATTTT.

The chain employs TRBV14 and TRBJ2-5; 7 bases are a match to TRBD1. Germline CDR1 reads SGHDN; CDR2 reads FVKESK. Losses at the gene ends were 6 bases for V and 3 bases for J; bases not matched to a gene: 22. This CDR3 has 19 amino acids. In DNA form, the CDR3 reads TGTGCCAGCAGTCGGCGTGGTCCAGGACAGGAGGTCCATGAAGAGACCCAGTACTTC. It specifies CASSRRGPGQEVHEETQYF.

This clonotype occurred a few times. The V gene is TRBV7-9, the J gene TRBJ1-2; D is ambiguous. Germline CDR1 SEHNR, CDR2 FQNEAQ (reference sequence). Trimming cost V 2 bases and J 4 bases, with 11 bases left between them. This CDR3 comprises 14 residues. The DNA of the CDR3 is TGTGCCAGCAGCTTATCAGTCATGGGCTATGGCTACACCTTC. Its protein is CASSLSVMGYGYTF.

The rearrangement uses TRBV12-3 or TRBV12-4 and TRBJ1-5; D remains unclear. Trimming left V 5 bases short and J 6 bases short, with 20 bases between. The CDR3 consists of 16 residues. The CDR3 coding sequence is TGTGCCAGCAGTCCATACGATCCCTGGGGTAGTCAGCCCCAGCATTTT. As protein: CASSPYDPWGSQPQHF.

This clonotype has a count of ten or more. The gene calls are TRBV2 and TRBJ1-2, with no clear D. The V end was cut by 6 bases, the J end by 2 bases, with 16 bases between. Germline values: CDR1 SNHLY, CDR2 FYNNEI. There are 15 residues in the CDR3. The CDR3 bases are TGTGCCAGCAGGGAAACCCTGGGCGTCAACTATGGCTACACCTTC. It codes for CASRETLGVNYGYTF. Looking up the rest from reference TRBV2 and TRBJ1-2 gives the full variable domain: EPEVTQTPSHQVTQMGQEVILRCVPISNHLYFYWYRQILGQKVEFLVSFYNNEISEKSEIFDDQFSVERPDGSNFTLKIRSTKLEDSAMYFCASRETLGVNYGYTFGSGTRLTVV.

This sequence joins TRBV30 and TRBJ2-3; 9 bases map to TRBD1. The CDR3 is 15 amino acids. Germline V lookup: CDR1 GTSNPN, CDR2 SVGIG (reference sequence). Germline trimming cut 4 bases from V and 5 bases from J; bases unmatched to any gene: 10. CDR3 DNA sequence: TGTGCCTGGAACATAGGGACAGGGTTGATAGATACGCAGTATTTT. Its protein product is CAWNIGTGLIDTQYF.

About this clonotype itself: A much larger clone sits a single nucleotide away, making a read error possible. In DNA form, the CDR3 reads TGCAGTGCTAGAGGGGAGGAGACGATAGCCATAAACATTCAGTACTTC. Translating it yields CSARGEETIAINIQYF. This chain joins TRBV20-1 and TRBJ2-4, with a weak D call TRBD2 (6 bases). The CDR3 has 16 amino acids. Germline V gives CDR1 DFQATT, CDR2 SNEGSKA (reference sequence).

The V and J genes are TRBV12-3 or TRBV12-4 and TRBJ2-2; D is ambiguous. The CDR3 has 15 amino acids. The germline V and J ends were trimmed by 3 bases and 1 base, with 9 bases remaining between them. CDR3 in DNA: TGTGCCAGCAGTTTCTACGACGGGAACACCGGGGAGCTGTTTTTT. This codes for CASSFYDGNTGELFF.

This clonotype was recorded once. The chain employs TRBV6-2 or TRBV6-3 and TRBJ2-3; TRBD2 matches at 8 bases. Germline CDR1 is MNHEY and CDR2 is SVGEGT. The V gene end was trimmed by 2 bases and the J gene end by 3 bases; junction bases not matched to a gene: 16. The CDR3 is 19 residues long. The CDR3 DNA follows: TGTGCCAGCAGTTACCCGCCTCGGTCCGGGAGGGGTGTGACAGATACGCAGTATTTT. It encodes CASSYPPRSGRGVTDTQYF.

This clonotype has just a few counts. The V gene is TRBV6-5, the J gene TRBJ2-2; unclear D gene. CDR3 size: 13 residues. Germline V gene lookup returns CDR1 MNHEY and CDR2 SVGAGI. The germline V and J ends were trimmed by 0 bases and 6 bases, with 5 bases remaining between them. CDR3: CASSYSSSGELFF. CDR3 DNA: TGTGCCAGCAGTTACTCCTCATCCGGGGAGCTGTTTTTT.

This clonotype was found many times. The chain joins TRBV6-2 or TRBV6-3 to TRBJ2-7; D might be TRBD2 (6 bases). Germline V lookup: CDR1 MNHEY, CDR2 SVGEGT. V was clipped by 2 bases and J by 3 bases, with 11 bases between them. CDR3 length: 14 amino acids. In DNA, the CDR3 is TGTGCCAGCAGTTACCGTGGCGGGATCTACGAGCAGTACTTC. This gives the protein CASSYRGGIYEQYF.

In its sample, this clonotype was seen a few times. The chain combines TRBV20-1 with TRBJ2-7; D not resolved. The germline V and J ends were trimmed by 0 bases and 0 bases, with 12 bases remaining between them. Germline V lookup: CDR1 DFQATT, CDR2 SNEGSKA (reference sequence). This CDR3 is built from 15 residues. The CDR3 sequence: CSARDGLSSSYEQYF. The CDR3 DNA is TGCAGTGCTAGAGATGGGCTATCTAGCTCCTACGAGCAGTACTTC.

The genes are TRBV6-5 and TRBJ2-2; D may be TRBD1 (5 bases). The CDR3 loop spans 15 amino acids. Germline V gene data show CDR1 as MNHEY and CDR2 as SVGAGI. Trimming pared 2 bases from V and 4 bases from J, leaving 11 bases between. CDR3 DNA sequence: TGTGCCAGCAGTTACAGGGGCCCCGCCACCGGGGAGCTGTTTTTT. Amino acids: CASSYRGPATGELFF.

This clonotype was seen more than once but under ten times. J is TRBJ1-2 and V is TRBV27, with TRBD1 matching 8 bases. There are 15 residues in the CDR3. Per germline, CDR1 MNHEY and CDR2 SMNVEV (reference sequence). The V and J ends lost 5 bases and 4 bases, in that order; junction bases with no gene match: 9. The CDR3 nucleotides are TGTGCCAGCAGTCCCGGACAGGGACGTACCTATGGCTACACCTTC. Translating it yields CASSPGQGRTYGYTF.

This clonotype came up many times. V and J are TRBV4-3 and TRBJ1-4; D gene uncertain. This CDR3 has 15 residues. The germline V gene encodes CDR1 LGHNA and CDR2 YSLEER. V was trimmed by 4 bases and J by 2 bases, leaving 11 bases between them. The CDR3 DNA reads TGCGCCAGCAGCCCAACATGGGGTACTAATGAAAAACTGTTTTTT. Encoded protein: CASSPTWGTNEKLFF.

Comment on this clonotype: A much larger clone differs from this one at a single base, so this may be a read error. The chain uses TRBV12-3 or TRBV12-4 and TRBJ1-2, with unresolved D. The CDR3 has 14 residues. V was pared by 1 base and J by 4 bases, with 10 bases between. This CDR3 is CASSLVSGLYGYTF. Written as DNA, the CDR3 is TGTGCCAGCAGTTTAGTGTCCGGTCTCTATGGCTACACCTTC.

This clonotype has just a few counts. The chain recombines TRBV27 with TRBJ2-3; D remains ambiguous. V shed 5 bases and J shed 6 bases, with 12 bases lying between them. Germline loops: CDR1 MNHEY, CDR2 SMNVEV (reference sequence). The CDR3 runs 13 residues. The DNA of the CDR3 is TGTGCCAGCAGTCCCCTCCAAGGGGATACGCAGTATTTT. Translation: CASSPLQGDTQYF.

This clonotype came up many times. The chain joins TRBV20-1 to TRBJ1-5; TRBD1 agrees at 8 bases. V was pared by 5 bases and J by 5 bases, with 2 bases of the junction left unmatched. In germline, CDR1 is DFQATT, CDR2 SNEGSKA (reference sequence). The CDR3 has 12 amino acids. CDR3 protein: CSAGQGDQPQHF. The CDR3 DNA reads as TGCAGTGCTGGACAGGGTGATCAGCCCCAGCATTTT.

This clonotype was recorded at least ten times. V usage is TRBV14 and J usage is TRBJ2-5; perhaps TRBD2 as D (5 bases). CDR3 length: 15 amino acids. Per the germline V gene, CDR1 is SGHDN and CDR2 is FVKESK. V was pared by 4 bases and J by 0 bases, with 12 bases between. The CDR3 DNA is TGTGCCAGCAGCCGTGGGAGTGAGTACCAAGAGACCCAGTACTTC. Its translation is CASSRGSEYQETQYF.

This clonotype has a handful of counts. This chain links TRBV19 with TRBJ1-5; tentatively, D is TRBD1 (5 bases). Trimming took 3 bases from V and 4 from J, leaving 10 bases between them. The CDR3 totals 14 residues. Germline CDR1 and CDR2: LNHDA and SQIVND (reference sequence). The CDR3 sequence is CASSMGQKNQPQHF. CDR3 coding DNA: TGTGCCAGTAGTATGGGGCAGAAAAATCAGCCCCAGCATTTT.

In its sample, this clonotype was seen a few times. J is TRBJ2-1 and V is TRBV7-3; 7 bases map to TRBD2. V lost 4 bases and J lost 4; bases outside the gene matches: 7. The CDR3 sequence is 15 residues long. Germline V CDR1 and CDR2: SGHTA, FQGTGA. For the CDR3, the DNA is TGTGCCAGCAGCTCGGCTAGCGGTGAATACAATGAGCAGTTCTTC. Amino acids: CASSSASGEYNEQFF.

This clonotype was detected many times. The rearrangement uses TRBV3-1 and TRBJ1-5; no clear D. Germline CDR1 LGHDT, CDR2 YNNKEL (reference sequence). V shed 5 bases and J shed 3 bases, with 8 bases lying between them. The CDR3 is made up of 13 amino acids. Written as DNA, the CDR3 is TGTGCCAGCAGCGCGAGTAACAATCAGCCCCAGCATTTT. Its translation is CASSASNNQPQHF.

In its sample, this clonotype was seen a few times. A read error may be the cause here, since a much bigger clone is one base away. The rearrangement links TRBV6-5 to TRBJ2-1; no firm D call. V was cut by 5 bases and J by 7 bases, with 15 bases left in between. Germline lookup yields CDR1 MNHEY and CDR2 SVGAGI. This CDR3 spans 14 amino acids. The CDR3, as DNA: TGTGCCAGCAGTGAATCGCAAAACGGGAATGAGCAGTTCTTC. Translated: CASSESQNGNEQFF.

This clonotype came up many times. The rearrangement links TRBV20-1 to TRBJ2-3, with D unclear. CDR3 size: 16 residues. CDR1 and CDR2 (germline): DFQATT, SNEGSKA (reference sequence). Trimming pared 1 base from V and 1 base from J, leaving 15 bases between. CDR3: CSARVPATLGTDTQYF. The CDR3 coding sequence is TGCAGTGCTAGAGTTCCCGCAACCCTGGGCACAGATACGCAGTATTTT.